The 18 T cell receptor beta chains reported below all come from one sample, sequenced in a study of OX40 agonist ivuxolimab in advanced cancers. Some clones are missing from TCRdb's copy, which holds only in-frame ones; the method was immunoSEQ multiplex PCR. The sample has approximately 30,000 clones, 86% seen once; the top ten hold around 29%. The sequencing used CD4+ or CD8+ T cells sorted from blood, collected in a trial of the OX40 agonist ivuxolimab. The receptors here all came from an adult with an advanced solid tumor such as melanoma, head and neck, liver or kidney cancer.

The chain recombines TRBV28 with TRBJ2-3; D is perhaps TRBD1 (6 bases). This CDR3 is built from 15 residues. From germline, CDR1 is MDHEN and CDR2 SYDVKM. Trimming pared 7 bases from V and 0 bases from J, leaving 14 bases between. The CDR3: CASTQGGASTDTQYF. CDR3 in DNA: TGTGCCAGCACCCAAGGGGGAGCCAGCACAGATACGCAGTATTTT. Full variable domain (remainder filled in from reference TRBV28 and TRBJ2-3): DVKVTQSSRYLVKRTGEKVFLECVQDMDHENMFWYRQDPGLGLRLIYFSYDVKMKEKGDIPEGYSVSREKKERFSLILESASTNQTSMYLCASTQGGASTDTQYFGPGTRLTVL.

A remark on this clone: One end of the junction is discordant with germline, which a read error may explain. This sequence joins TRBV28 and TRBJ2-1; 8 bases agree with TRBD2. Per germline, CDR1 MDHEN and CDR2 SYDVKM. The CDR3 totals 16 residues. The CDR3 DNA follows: TGTGCCAGCCTCTTGGGAGGCGGGAGGTTAGACAATGGGCAGTTCTTC. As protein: CASLLGGGRLDNGQFF.

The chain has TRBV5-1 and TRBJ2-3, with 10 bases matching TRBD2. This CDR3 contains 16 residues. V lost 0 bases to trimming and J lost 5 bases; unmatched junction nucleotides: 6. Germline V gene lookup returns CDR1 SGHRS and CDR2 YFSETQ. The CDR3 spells CASSLEEREGIDTQYF. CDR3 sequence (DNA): TGCGCCAGCAGCTTGGAGGAGCGGGAGGGGATAGATACGCAGTATTTT. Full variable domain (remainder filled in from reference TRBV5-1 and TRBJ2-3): KAGVTQTPRYLIKTRGQQVTLSCSPISGHRSVSWYQQTPGQGLQFLFEYFSETQRNKGNFPGRFSGRQFSNSRSEMNVSTLELGDSALYLCASSLEEREGIDTQYFGPGTRLTVL.

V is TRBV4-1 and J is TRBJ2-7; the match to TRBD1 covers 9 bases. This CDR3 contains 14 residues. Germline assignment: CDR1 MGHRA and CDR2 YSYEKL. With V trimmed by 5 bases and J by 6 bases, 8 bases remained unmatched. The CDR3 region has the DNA TGCGCCAGCAGCTTGGGACAGGGTGCCGTCGAGCAGTACTTC. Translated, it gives CASSLGQGAVEQYF.

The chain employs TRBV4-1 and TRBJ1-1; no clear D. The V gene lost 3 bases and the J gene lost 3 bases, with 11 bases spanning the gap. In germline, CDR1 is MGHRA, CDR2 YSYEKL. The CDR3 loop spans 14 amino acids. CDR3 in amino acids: CASSHTLRDTEAFF. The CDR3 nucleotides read TGCGCCAGCAGCCACACCCTGCGGGACACTGAAGCTTTCTTT.

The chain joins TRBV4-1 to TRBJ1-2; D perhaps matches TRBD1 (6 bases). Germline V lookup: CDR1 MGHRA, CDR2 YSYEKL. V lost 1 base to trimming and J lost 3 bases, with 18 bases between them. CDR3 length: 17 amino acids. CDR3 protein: CASSQGAKSGGHYGYTF. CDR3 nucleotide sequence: TGCGCCAGCAGCCAAGGGGCCAAATCGGGGGGGCACTATGGCTACACCTTC.

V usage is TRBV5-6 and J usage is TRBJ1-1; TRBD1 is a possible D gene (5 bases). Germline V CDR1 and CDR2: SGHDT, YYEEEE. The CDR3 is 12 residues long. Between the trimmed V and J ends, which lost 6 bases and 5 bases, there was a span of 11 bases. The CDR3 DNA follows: TGTGCCAGCATGACGGGGGGGACTGAAGCTTTCTTT. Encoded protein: CASMTGGTEAFF.

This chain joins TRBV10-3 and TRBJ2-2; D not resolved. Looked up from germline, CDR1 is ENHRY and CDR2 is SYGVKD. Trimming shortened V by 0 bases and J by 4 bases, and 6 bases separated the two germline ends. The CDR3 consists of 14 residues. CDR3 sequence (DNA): TGTGCCATCAGTGAGTCCTCAGCCACCGGGGAGCTGTTTTTT. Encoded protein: CAISESSATGELFF.

CDR3 residues: CASSEDRAGGHNEQFF. For the CDR3, the DNA is TGTGCCAGCAGTGAAGATCGCGCGGGAGGGCACAATGAGCAGTTCTTC. This chain connects TRBV6-1 to TRBJ2-1, with 9 bases aligning to TRBD2. Germline CDR1 MNHNS, CDR2 SASEGT. The CDR3 runs 16 residues. V shed 1 base and J 5 bases; nucleotides not matched to a gene: 6.

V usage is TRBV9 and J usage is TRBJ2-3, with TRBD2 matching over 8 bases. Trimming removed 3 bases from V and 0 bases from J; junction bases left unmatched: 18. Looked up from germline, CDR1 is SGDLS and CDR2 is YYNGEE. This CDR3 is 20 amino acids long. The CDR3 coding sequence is TGTGCCAGCAGCGAGCCCCCCGGGAGCGGGAGAATACCTAGCACAGATACGCAGTATTTT. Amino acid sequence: CASSEPPGSGRIPSTDTQYF.

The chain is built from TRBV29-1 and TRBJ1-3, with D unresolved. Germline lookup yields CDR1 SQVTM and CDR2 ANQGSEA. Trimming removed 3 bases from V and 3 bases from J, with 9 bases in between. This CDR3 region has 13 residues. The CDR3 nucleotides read TGCAGCGTTGAGTTAGGCTTTGGAAACACCATATATTTT. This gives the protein CSVELGFGNTIYF.

The CDR3 DNA reads as TGCGCCAGCAGCCAACAGGGGACGGACTATGGCTACACCTTC. Its protein product is CASSQQGTDYGYTF. The chain couples TRBV4-3 to TRBJ1-2, with TRBD1 as a possible D gene (6 bases). V shed 2 bases and J shed 3 bases, with 10 bases lying between them. The CDR3 runs to 14 residues. Germline assignment: CDR1 LGHNA and CDR2 YSLEER.

DNA for the CDR3: TGCGCCAGCAGCTCTGGAGAGGGCACAGATACGCAGTATTTT. Its translation is CASSSGEGTDTQYF. The V call is TRBV5-1, the J call TRBJ2-3; D not certain. V was shortened by 3 bases and J by 1 base, with 9 bases between the two germline ends. The CDR3 runs 14 residues. Germline V gene sequence: CDR1 SGHRS, CDR2 YFSETQ. The full variable domain, in which reference TRBV5-1 and TRBJ2-3 provide the parts outside the CDR3, is KAGVTQTPRYLIKTRGQQVTLSCSPISGHRSVSWYQQTPGQGLQFLFEYFSETQRNKGNFPGRFSGRQFSNSRSEMNVSTLELGDSALYLCASSSGEGTDTQYFGPGTRLTVL.

DNA of the CDR3: TGTGCCAGCAGCTCGACACTAGCGGGAGGTTTCAATGAGCAGTTCTTC. The encoded protein is CASSSTLAGGFNEQFF. The chain uses TRBV7-3 and TRBJ2-1, with 12 bases lining up with TRBD2. J lost 6 bases, V lost 4 bases, and 7 bases had no gene match. The CDR3 sequence is 16 residues long. Germline-derived CDR1 and CDR2 are SGHTA and FQGTGA.

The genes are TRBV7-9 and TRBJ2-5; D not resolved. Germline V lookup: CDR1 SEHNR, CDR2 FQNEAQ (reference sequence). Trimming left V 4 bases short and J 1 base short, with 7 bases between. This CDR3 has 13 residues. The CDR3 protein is CASSYYPQETQYF. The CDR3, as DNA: TGTGCCAGCAGCTATTACCCCCAAGAGACCCAGTACTTC.

The chain's CDR3 is CASSFRDGGRGANVLTF. CDR3 in DNA: TGTGCCAGCAGCTTTAGAGATGGGGGGCGAGGGGCCAACGTCCTGACTTTC. The chain carries TRBV7-9 and TRBJ2-6; D might be TRBD1 or TRBD2, each matching 6 bases. From germline, CDR1 is SEHNR and CDR2 FQNEAQ (reference sequence). V lost 3 bases and J lost 4, with 16 bases in between. The CDR3 contains 17 residues. Complete variable domain (other parts from reference TRBV7-9 and TRBJ2-6): DTGVSQNPRHKITKRGQNVTFRCDPISEHNRLYWYRQTLGQGPEFLTYFQNEAQLEKSRLLSDRFSAERPKGSFSTLEIQRTEQGDSAMYLCASSFRDGGRGANVLTFGAGSRLTVL.

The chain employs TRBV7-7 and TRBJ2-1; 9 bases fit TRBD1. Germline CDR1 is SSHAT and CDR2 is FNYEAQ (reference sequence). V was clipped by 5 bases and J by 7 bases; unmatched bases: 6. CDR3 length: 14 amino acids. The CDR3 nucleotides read TGTGCCAGCAGCCCCGGACAGGGGCCGAATGAGCAGTTCTTC. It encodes CASSPGQGPNEQFF.

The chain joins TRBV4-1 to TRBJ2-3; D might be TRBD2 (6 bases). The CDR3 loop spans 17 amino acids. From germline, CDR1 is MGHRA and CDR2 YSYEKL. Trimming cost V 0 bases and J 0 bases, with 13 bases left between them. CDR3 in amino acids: CASSQDRAGSSTDTQYF. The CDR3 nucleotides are TGCGCCAGCAGCCAAGATAGAGCGGGCTCTAGCACAGATACGCAGTATTTT.